A single T cell receptor beta chain is shown here with its context. Its cognate antigen is unknown. The repertoire was sequenced with immunoSEQ multiplex PCR; TCRdb's copy has only in-frame clones and lacks some. The table includes about 35,000 clones, 90% detected once. This record comes from a study of PD-1 blockade in classical Hodgkin lymphoma. Overall study context: With a 2-week interval, patients received intravenous nivolumab at 3 mg/kg. Points from the study as a whole: With CD4+ cells, TCR diversity rose significantly by C4D1, but not with CD8+ cells. For complete responders, baseline diversity was comparable to that of newly diagnosed patients. Healthy donors reportedly exceeded newly diagnosed patients in baseline TCR diversity.

The CDR3 length is 15 residues. Losses at the gene ends were 2 bases for V and 4 bases for J; bases not matched to a gene: 5. Germline lookup yields CDR1 MNHNS and CDR2 SASEGT. No patient escaped relapse after autologous stem cell transplantation, and brentuximab vedotin exposure varied. Magnetic negative selection of thawed PBMCs was the method by which CD4+ T cells were purified. The source material was CD4+ T cells from blood, sampled at baseline. The chain employs TRBV6-1 and TRBJ1-3; 7 nucleotides agree with TRBD1. This receptor was identified in a human donor with classical Hodgkin lymphoma. The CDR3 sequence is CASSEKPGGGNTIYF. The CDR3 DNA is TGTGCCAGCAGTGAAAAACCAGGGGGGGGAAACACCATATATTTT.